This T cell receptor (beta chain) was obtained from a study of beta chain features in type 1 diabetes. Study details: Examination spanned roughly 110 million sorted cells from all samples.

Sequenced material consisted of expressed TCRB transcripts (all of the isolated RNA was reverse transcribed). The average output of naive, central memory and regulatory T cell samples was 3 million to 4 million reads. Measured with immunoSEQ multiplex PCR; TCRdb has only the in-frame clones, and not every one. Of around 240,000 clones in the sample, 9.6% were seen once. The table lists this clone with a few counts. Its antigen is not known. Germline V CDR1 and CDR2: GTSNPN, SVGIG (reference sequence). V shed 4 bases, J shed 0 bases, and the junction held 7 bases outside the gene matches. CDR3 size: 17 residues. Purity (above 95%) was reached by all sorted populations. General study results and limits: TCRB repertoires of naive, central memory and Treg cells appeared more similar among patients than among healthy donors.

This clonotype originated in a woman aged 18 to 35 in good health. The V call is TRBV30, the J call TRBJ2-6; TRBD1 aligns across 9 bases. Sequencing was done on a sample of naive CD4+ T cells from blood. The CDR3 loop is CAWIGDRARSGANVLTF. For the CDR3, the DNA is TGTGCCTGGATTGGGGACAGGGCCCGCTCTGGGGCCAACGTCCTGACTTTC.